Sequencing of this T cell receptor beta chain was carried out in a study of CD8 T cells in ankylosing spondylitis. TCRdb independently ran MiXCR on the 5' RACE reads; one entry per CDR3 protein. The sample has about 250,000 distinct CDR3 sequences; approximately 30% are singletons. The V end was cut by 4 bases, the J end by 4 bases, with 14 bases between. Germline values: CDR1 DFQATT, CDR2 SNEGSKA (reference sequence). The CDR3 is 13 residues long. The sample was blood, either unsorted or a sorted T cell fraction (not recorded which). The origin of this receptor is a male donor with ankylosing spondylitis or in good health (not recorded which). The gene calls are TRBV20-1 and TRBJ2-7; D is possibly TRBD2 (6 bases). The DNA for the CDR3 is TGCAGTGCTAAAAGGGTGGGGAGGTACGAGCAGTACTTC. It is translated as CSAKRVGRYEQYF.